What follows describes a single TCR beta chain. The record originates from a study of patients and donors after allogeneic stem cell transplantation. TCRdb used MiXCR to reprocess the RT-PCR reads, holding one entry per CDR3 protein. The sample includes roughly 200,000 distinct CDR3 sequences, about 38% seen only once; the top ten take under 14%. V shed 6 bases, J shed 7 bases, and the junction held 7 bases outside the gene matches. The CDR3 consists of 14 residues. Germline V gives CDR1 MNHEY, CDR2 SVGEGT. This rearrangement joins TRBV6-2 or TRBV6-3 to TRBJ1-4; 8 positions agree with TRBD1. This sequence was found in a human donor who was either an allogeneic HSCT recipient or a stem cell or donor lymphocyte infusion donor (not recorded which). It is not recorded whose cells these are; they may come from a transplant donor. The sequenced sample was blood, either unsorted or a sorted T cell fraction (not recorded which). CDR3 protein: CASSLGDRIEKLFF. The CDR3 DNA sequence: TGTGCCAGCAGCCTAGGGGACAGGATTGAAAAACTGTTTTTT.